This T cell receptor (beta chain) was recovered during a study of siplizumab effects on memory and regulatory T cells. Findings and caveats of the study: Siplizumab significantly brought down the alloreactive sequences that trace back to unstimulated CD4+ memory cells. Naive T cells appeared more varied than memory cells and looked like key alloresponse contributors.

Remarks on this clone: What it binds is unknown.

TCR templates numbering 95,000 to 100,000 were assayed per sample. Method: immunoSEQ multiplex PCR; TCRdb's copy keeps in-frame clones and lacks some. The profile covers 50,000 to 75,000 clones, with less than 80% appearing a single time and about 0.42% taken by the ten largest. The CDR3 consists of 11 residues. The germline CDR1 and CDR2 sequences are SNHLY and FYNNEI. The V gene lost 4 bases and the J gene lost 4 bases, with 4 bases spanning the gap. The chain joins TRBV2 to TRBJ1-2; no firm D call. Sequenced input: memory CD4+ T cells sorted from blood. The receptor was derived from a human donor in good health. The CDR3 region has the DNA TGTGCCAGCAGTGCAGGCTATGGCTACACCTTC. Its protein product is CASSAGYGYTF.